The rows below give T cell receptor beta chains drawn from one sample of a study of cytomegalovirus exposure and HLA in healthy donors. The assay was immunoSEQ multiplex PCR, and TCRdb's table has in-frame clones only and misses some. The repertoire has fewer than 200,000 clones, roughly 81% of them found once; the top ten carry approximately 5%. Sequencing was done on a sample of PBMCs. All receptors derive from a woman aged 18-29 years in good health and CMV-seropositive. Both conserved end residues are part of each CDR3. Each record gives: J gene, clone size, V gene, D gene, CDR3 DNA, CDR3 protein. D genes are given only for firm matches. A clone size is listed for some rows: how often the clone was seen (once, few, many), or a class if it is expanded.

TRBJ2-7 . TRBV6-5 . TGTGCCAGCAGGACCCTTCCAGGGTACGAGCAGTACTTC CASRTLPGYEQYF
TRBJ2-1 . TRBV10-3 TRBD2 TGTGCCATCAGTGGGTCAACTTTTAGCGGGAACTACAATGAGCAGTTCTTC CAISGSTFSGNYNEQFF
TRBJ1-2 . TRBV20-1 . TGCAGTGCTTCCGATGGCTACACCTTC CSASDGYTF
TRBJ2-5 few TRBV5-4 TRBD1 TGTGCCAGCAGAGGGACAGTCCAAGAGACCCAGTACTTC CASRGTVQETQYF
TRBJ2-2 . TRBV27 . TGTGCCAGCAGTCTCCATCCGACGGGGAACACCGGGGAGCTGTTTTTT CASSLHPTGNTGELFF
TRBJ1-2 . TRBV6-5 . TGTGCCAGCAGTTATCTTTGGAGGCACTCTGGCTACACCTTC CASSYLWRHSGYTF
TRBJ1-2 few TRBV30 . TGTGCCTGGAGAGGGGGCTATGGCTACACCTTC CAWRGGYGYTF
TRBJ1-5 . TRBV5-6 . TGTGCCAGCAGCTTGGGGGGGCTGGGAACGGGCAATCAGCCCCAGCATTTT CASSLGGLGTGNQPQHF
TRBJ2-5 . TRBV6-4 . TGTGCCAGCAGTGGGGGGGGCCGGAAGGAGACCCAGTACTTC CASSGGGRKETQYF
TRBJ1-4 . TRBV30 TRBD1 TGTGCCTGGACCCCCGGGACAGGGGGTGGCCTGTTTTTT CAWTPGTGGGLFF
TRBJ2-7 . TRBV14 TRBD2 TGTGCCAGCAGCCAAGGCAGCGGGAGCTACGAGCAGTACTTC CASSQGSGSYEQYF
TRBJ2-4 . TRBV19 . TGTGCCAGTAGTTCTTTAGAGGGCGCTTCTCAGTACTTC CASSSLEGASQYF
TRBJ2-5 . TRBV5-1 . TGCGCCAGCAGCGAGGAACCTAGCAAAGAGACCCAGCACTTC CASSEEPSKETQHF
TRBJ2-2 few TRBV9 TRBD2 TGTGCCAGCAGCGTAGCGGGGGGGTTCACCGGGGAGCTGTTTTTT CASSVAGGFTGELFF